This T cell receptor beta chain was identified during a study of human T cells and chemical hapten exposure (dated by TCRdb to 2020 to 2022). Background on the whole study: For sensitization, 2% DPC in acetone was applied to an approximately 2 cm by approximately 2 cm area of upper inner arm skin. Throughout the study period of around 25 weeks, patients also received therapeutic DPC doses to the scalp every week. Patch testing was done on the upper back using Finn chambers containing 0.01% DPC, and results were scored after 6 days according to International Contact Dermatitis Research Group standards. Alopecia areata with under or over 50% scalp involvement, alopecia totalis and alopecia universalis were represented in the patient cohort, which was mostly female. Libraries were pooled for sequencing, and per-sample TCR yields varied mainly because of small differences in library volumes within the pool. The study tracked peripheral blood TCR repertoire changes in vivo during primary and secondary sensitization to the hapten diphenylcyclopropenone (DPC) in alopecia patients. Blood samples were taken from patients before sensitization (week 0) and then at 2, 6 and about 24 weeks after DPC sensitization. For TCR sequencing, blood came from some 31 alopecia patients at anywhere from one to four time points (pre-sensitization, 2, 6 and 24 weeks). From each blood RNA sample, both TCR alpha and TCR beta chains were sequenced. Summary of the overall study and its limitations: DPC sensitization did not change how many TCRs were above 1 in 1000 frequency, and no evidence was found of alterations in global repertoire structure. Alopecia, a presumed autoimmune disease, was present in all patients, so the immune response of the patients might differ from that of healthy individuals. After repeated subsampling, the strength of the expansion versus patch-test correlation and the threshold at which it became significant changed. Significantly more large CDR3 similarity clusters were formed by expanded TCRs than by pre-sensitization or healthy control sets, consistent with antigen-driven responses. A positive correlation was found between the number of PT1 expanded TCRs and patch test score, with significance reached at thresholds 8, 16 and 32 but not 4.

There are many counts of this clonotype. Its specific antigen is unknown. A junction end diverges from the germline sequence, so it may reflect a read error. Library method: RACE. Sequencing was carried out with a NextSeq 500. During library preparation, unique molecular identifiers were attached to individual cDNA molecules so that TCRs could be counted in a quantitative, reproducible way. From the authors' description of their analysis: Samples had a median of approximately 96,000 TCRs, with a range from roughly 20,000 to 690,600. The Decombinator software suite was used to annotate the V, J and CDR3 of the TCR reads. Every sample was subsampled to the same number of TCRs (28,000) for the PS versus PT1 abundance plots. TCRs were defined as expanded if absent before sensitization and observed at least eight times at the 2-week time point. TCRdb passed the public sequencing reads through fastp at Q25 and MiXCR, retaining productive beta sequences. Merged by CDR3 protein, the rows form single entries marked with the most common genes and DNA. Here the V and J calls rest on TCRdb's processing, not on the authors' analysis. The sample data list roughly 50,000 distinct CDR3 sequences, and approximately 9.7% of these were observed just once. The top ten constitute 9.5% to 10% of the sample.

In the germline V gene (reference sequence), CDR1 corresponds to SSHAT and CDR2 to FNYEAQ. The cysteine opens and the phenylalanine closes a CDR3 of 14 amino acids. Left in the record is the CDR3 DNA by itself, 42 bases read in frame from the first base. This specimen's time point label, interpreted: pre-sensitization, week 0. Read against the paper, the sample's treatment or condition label means: therapeutic diphenylcyclopropenone sensitization with weekly scalp DPC. Total RNA was extracted from unfractionated whole blood collected in Tempus Blood RNA tubes. At each patch-test visit, blood was drawn before the patch test was applied. Patients were eligible if aged 18 to 70, diagnosed with alopecia and judged suitable for DPC therapy, and pregnant patients were excluded.

Sequencing used whole blood, obtained in connection with sensitization to the hapten diphenylcyclopropenone (DPC). The receptor chain draws on TRBV7-7 and TRBJ1-5; the best D guess is TRBD1, with 6 bases matching. The sequence derives from a woman aged 25 to 39 with alopecia areata. Some clones in this sample may be carry-over from other donors' samples. The sequenced DNA: TGTGCTAGCAGCCCACAGGGCCACAATCAGCCCCAGCATTTT. The encoded protein is CASSPQGHNQPQHF.